This TCR beta chain came from a study of blood T cell repertoires in COVID-19. Overall study context: Samples taken during acute and convalescent COVID-19 were collected in the United States, Italy and Spain.

The germline gives CDR1 SGDLS, CDR2 YYNGEE. The V and J ends lost 3 bases and 8 bases respectively, with 14 bases between them. The CDR3 covers 13 residues. As processed by the authors: Amplification of reference gene primers provided the estimated nucleated cell counts. Clones were sequenced by immunoSEQ multiplex PCR, and TCRdb holds only the in-frame ones, with some missing. V and J calls and clone size are as listed in that table; D and trimming were resolved from the DNA. This sample has 140,000 to 150,000 clones, with 65% to 80% found just once. This clonotype was sampled from a woman aged 60-70 years with acute or convalescent COVID-19. Sequenced material: peripheral blood. The rearrangement joins TRBV9 to TRBJ1-2; D not resolved. CDR3 sequence reads: CASSAQPAEGYTF. In DNA form, the CDR3 reads TGTGCCAGCAGCGCCCAGCCAGCGGAAGGCTACACCTTC.